The 14 T cell receptor beta chains below all came from one sample that was sequenced in a study of OX40 agonist ivuxolimab in advanced cancers. Some clones are missing from TCRdb's copy, which holds only in-frame ones; the method was immunoSEQ multiplex PCR. This table has approximately 90,000 clones, around 88% appearing once. Sequencing used CD4+ or CD8+ T cells sorted from blood, obtained in a trial of the OX40 agonist ivuxolimab. These receptors were obtained from an adult with an advanced solid tumor such as melanoma, head and neck, liver or kidney cancer.

This chain links TRBV2 with TRBJ1-3; maybe TRBD1 (6 bases). The V gene lost 6 bases and the J gene lost 0 bases, with 12 bases spanning the gap. CDR3 length: 15 amino acids. CDR1 is SNHLY, CDR2 FYNNEI, per germline. CDR3 amino acids: CASRMDSASGNTIYF. DNA of the CDR3: TGTGCCAGCAGGATGGACAGCGCCTCTGGAAACACCATATATTTT.

The sample holds a few counts of this clone. The rearrangement uses TRBV7-3 and TRBJ2-3; 7 bases fit TRBD1. V lost 1 base, J lost 8 bases, and 12 bases stayed unmatched. In germline, CDR1 is SGHTA, CDR2 FQGTGA. This CDR3 contains 16 residues. The CDR3 region is CASSLMTGQEKGTQYF. As DNA, the CDR3 is TGTGCCAGCAGCTTAATGACCGGACAGGAAAAGGGTACGCAGTATTTT.

The chain is built from TRBV11-2 and TRBJ1-2; no definite D call. The V end was cut by 5 bases, the J end by 0 bases, with 7 bases between. Looked up from germline, CDR1 is SGHAT and CDR2 is FQNNGV. This CDR3 contains 13 residues. The CDR3 spells CASSPSANYGYTF. The CDR3 DNA sequence: TGTGCCAGCAGCCCCTCAGCTAACTATGGCTACACCTTC.

This chain links TRBV6-1 with TRBJ2-3; no definite D call. Germline V gives CDR1 MNHNS, CDR2 SASEGT. CDR3 length: 14 residues. Between the trimmed V and J ends, which lost 7 bases and 2 bases, there was a span of 13 bases. The CDR3 DNA is TGTGCCAGCACCACGTCCGGGCTCACAGATACGCAGTATTTT. Translated: CASTTSGLTDTQYF.

This chain joins TRBV19 and TRBJ1-2; D is ambiguous. The germline CDR1 and CDR2 sequences are LNHDA and SQIVND (reference sequence). This CDR3 contains 10 residues. Trimming stripped 4 bases from V and 4 bases from J, with 1 base between. CDR3 in DNA: TGTGCCAGTAGTAGCTATGGCTACACCTTC. Translation gives CASSSYGYTF. The whole variable domain, remainder taken from reference TRBV19 and TRBJ1-2, is DGGITQSPKYLFRKEGQNVTLSCEQNLNHDAMYWYRQDPGQGLRLIYYSQIVNDFQKGDIAEGYSVSREKKESFPLTVTSAQKNPTAFYLCASSSYGYTFGSGTRLTVV.

The CDR3 DNA is TGTGCCAGTAGAGGACTAGCGGCGAACACCGGGGAGCTGTTTTTT. Residues: CASRGLAANTGELFF. The chain combines TRBV19 with TRBJ2-2, with 10 bases fitting TRBD2. Germline V gene lookup returns CDR1 LNHDA and CDR2 SQIVND (reference sequence). V shed 6 bases and J 0 bases; nucleotides not matched to a gene: 1. The CDR3 totals 15 residues.

The chain uses TRBV18 and TRBJ1-3; perhaps TRBD1 as D (5 bases). The CDR3 is 16 amino acids. From germline, CDR1 is KGHSH and CDR2 LQKENI. The V and J ends lost 8 bases and 0 bases respectively, with 17 bases between them. The CDR3 DNA is TGTGCCAGCACCACGTCGGGGGGGTTCTCTGGAAACACCATATATTTT. Protein product: CASTTSGGFSGNTIYF.

This rearrangement joins TRBV6-5 to TRBJ2-5; D is ambiguous. Trimming removed 5 bases at V and 3 bases at J, with 10 bases between. Germline V gives CDR1 MNHEY, CDR2 SVGAGI. CDR3 length: 13 amino acids. Here the CDR3 reads CASSRTPKETQYF. The CDR3 DNA sequence: TGTGCCAGCAGTCGGACGCCTAAAGAGACCCAGTACTTC.

This clone was seen a handful of times. V usage is TRBV18 and J usage is TRBJ2-7, with 8 bases matching TRBD1. In germline, CDR1 is KGHSH, CDR2 LQKENI. Trimming at V came to 5 bases and at J to 2 bases, leaving 5 bases not matched to a gene. The CDR3 contains 14 residues. The CDR3 here is CASSIDRGAYEQYF. CDR3 DNA: TGTGCCAGCTCAATCGACAGGGGAGCCTACGAGCAGTACTTC.

The rearrangement uses TRBV27 and TRBJ2-7; 8 positions agree with TRBD2. The length of the CDR3 is 15 residues. J lost 2 bases, V lost 5 bases, and 8 bases had no gene match. Germline CDR1 MNHEY, CDR2 SMNVEV (reference sequence). CDR3 DNA sequence: TGTGCCAGCAGTACTAGGTCGGGAGGGCCCTACGAGCAGTACTTC. Protein product: CASSTRSGGPYEQYF.

V gene TRBV7-2 combines with J gene TRBJ2-7, with TRBD1 matching over 8 bases. The CDR3 has 16 amino acids. With 1 base clipped from V and 3 bases from J, the junction kept 8 bases outside the gene matches. The germline V gene encodes CDR1 SGHTA and CDR2 FQGNSA. The CDR3 sequence: CASSLVGRQGSYEQYF. The CDR3 DNA sequence: TGTGCCAGCAGCTTAGTGGGGAGACAGGGGAGCTACGAGCAGTACTTC.

CDR3 nucleotides: TGTGCCAGCAGCTTGGTTAGCGGGGGGCTGGGAGATACGCAGTATTTT. Translation: CASSLVSGGLGDTQYF. V is TRBV5-4 and J is TRBJ2-3; 10 bases are shared with TRBD2. V shed 0 bases, J shed 5 bases, and the junction held 6 bases outside the gene matches. Germline CDR1 reads SGHNT; CDR2 reads YYREEE (reference sequence). The CDR3 extends over 16 amino acids.

The V and J genes are TRBV7-8 and TRBJ2-7, with no clear D. Germline V gives CDR1 SGHVS, CDR2 FQNEAQ. V was cut by 4 bases and J by 2 bases, with 6 bases left in between. This CDR3 region has 12 residues. The CDR3 region has the DNA TGTGCCAGCAGCTCGGACCCCTACGAGCAGTACTTC. It codes for CASSSDPYEQYF. Filled out from reference TRBV7-8 and TRBJ2-7, the complete variable domain reads GAGVSQSPRYKVAKRGQDVALRCDPISGHVSLFWYQQALGQGPEFLTYFQNEAQLDKSGLPSDRFFAERPEGSVSTLKIQRTQQEDSAVYLCASSSDPYEQYFGPGTRLTVT.

This chain uses TRBV7-2 with TRBJ2-1; 8 bases fit TRBD2. V gave up 5 bases and J gave up 8 bases; unmatched junction bases: 14. This CDR3 comprises 16 residues. The germline V gene encodes CDR1 SGHTA and CDR2 FQGNSA. This CDR3 reads CASSPTVRGGQDEQFF. DNA for the CDR3: TGTGCCAGCAGCCCGACTGTCCGGGGGGGCCAGGATGAGCAGTTCTTC.